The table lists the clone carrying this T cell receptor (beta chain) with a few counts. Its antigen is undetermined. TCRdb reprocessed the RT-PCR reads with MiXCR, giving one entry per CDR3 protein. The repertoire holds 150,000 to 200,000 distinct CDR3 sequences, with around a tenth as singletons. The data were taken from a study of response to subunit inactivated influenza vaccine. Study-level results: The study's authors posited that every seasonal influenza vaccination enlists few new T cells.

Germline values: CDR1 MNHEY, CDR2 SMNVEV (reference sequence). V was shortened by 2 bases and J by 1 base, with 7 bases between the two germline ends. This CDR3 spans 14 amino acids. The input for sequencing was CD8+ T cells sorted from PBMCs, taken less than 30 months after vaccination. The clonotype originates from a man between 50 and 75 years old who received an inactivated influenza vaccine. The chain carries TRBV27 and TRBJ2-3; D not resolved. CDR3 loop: CASSLPGGTDTQYF. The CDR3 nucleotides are TGTGCCAGCAGTTTACCTGGGGGCACAGATACGCAGTATTTT.